The T cell receptor beta chain described here comes from a study of T cell changes during pregnancy in multiple sclerosis. The table came from immunoSEQ multiplex PCR; TCRdb's copy has only in-frame clones and leaves some out. Of about 80,000 clones listed, more than 90% are singletons. Per the germline V gene, CDR1 is MDHEN and CDR2 is SYDVKM. J lost 3 bases, V lost 2 bases, and 5 bases had no gene match. The CDR3 has 15 residues. The receptor was derived from a female donor with multiple sclerosis, enrolled in a pregnancy study. The gene calls are TRBV28 and TRBJ2-7; 9 bases line up with TRBD2. The sequences come from CD4+ T cells from peripheral blood mononuclear cells, collected before pregnancy. DNA for the CDR3: TGTGCCAGCAGTTTAGGTAGAGCGGGAGGCTACGAGCAGTACTTC. Translating gives CASSLGRAGGYEQYF.